Below are 20 T cell receptor beta chains sequenced from a single sample in a study of beta chain features in type 1 diabetes. cDNA synthesis used the whole RNA isolate, giving expressed TCRB sequences. Sequencing used immunoSEQ multiplex PCR; TCRdb keeps in-frame clones, though not all of them. Altogether around 150,000 clones are present, 10% to 13% being singletons, with the ten largest covering more than 0.45%. These receptors have no known antigen. Broader study findings: People with Type 1 diabetes carried modestly yet significantly shorter TCRB CDR3s in all four CD4+ subsets.

The sample comprised central memory CD4+ T cells from blood. The receptors come from a young man with type 1 diabetes.

This clone has more than one count but fewer than ten. The chain has TRBV19 and TRBJ2-5; 12 bases are a match to TRBD1. The length of the CDR3 is 15 residues. Germline V lookup: CDR1 LNHDA, CDR2 SQIVND (reference sequence). CDR3 in amino acids: CEPYGTGGQQETQYF. CDR3 nucleotides: TGTGAACCCTACGGGACAGGGGGCCAACAAGAGACCCAGTACTTC.

This clone was seen a handful of times. The rearrangement links TRBV6-6 to TRBJ1-1; 8 bases fit TRBD1. The J segment lost 1 base and the V segment lost 2 bases, leaving 0 bases of the junction unmatched. Germline loops: CDR1 MNHNY, CDR2 SVGAGI (reference sequence). This CDR3 comprises 14 residues. CDR3 sequence (DNA): TGTGCCAGCAGTTACGGACAGGGGAACACTGAAGCTTTCTTT. This gives the protein CASSYGQGNTEAFF.

There are a few counts of this clone. This chain uses TRBV18 with TRBJ2-1, with D maybe TRBD2 (5 bases). The CDR3 loop spans 15 amino acids. V lost 2 bases and J 5 bases, leaving 13 bases between the germline ends. The V gene's germline CDR1 is KGHSH and CDR2 LQKENI. The CDR3 loop reads CASSPGSGRDNEQFF. The CDR3 region has the DNA TGTGCCAGCTCACCAGGGAGCGGAAGGGACAATGAGCAGTTCTTC.

In this sample, this clone turned up a few times. The sample carries other DNA sequences with the same CDR3. The chain joins TRBV9 to TRBJ2-5; 7 bases are a match to TRBD1. Losses at the gene ends were 0 bases for V and 1 base for J; bases not matched to a gene: 0. Germline V gene sequence: CDR1 SGDLS, CDR2 YYNGEE. CDR3 size: 14 residues. The CDR3 DNA reads as TGTGCCAGCAGCGTAGGGACAGGCCAAGAGACCCAGTACTTC. Its translation: CASSVGTGQETQYF.

The chain recombines TRBV6-5 with TRBJ2-5; 8 bases are shared with TRBD1. After removal of 6 bases from V and 1 base from J, the junction contained 7 bases not matched to a gene. The germline gives CDR1 MNHEY, CDR2 SVGAGI. The CDR3 totals 15 residues. CDR3 residues: CASRLRGTGQETQYF. The CDR3 nucleotides are TGTGCCAGCAGACTTAGAGGGACAGGCCAAGAGACCCAGTACTTC.

This clone showed up just a few times. In DNA, the CDR3 is TGTGCCAGCAGTCGCGGGAGCAGGACAGATACGCAGTATTTT. The encoded protein is CASSRGSRTDTQYF. The J gene is TRBJ2-3, the V gene TRBV25-1; 7 bases agree with TRBD2. Germline V lookup: CDR1 MGHDK, CDR2 SYGVNS. J gave up 3 bases and V 5 bases, and 5 bases lay outside the gene matches. The CDR3 contains 14 residues.

This sequence joins TRBV7-6 and TRBJ1-4; D may be TRBD1 (5 bases). Germline V gives CDR1 SGHVS, CDR2 FNYEAQ. The CDR3 sequence is 15 residues long. Trimming stripped 1 base from V and 4 bases from J, with 10 bases between. CDR3 nucleotides: TGTGCCAGCAGCTTAGAAGGGGCCTATAATGAAAAACTGTTTTTT. Translated, it gives CASSLEGAYNEKLFF.

This clone was observed a handful of times. The DNA of the CDR3 is TGCGCCAGCAGCTACACAGGGAATCAGCCCCAGCATTTT. Its translation is CASSYTGNQPQHF. The chain couples TRBV5-1 to TRBJ1-5, with D possibly matching TRBD1 (6 bases). V was trimmed by 3 bases and J by 4 bases, leaving 8 bases between them. Germline V CDR1 and CDR2: SGHRS, YFSETQ. This CDR3 contains 13 residues.

The J gene is TRBJ2-3, the V gene TRBV14, with 8 bases matching TRBD2. Losses at the gene ends were 1 base for V and 4 bases for J; bases not matched to a gene: 1. Germline CDR1 SGHDN, CDR2 FVKESK. The CDR3 totals 14 residues. Here the CDR3 DNA reads TGTGCCAGCAGCCAAGCGGGAGGGGCAGATACGCAGTATTTT. It is translated as CASSQAGGADTQYF.

This clone was seen a handful of times. This chain uses TRBV30 with TRBJ1-5, with no clear D. V was trimmed by 0 bases and J by 4 bases, leaving 19 bases between them. Germline CDR1 is GTSNPN and CDR2 is SVGIG (reference sequence). This CDR3 region has 17 residues. DNA for the CDR3: TGTGCCTGGAGTGTATCCCGCAGTGGCGGCCGAAATCAGCCCCAGCATTTT. Protein: CAWSVSRSGGRNQPQHF.

This clone was seen a handful of times. The V and J genes are TRBV7-9 and TRBJ2-1; tentative D call: TRBD1 (5 bases). CDR3 length equals 14 residues. CDR1 is SEHNR and CDR2 is FQNEAQ in the germline V gene (reference sequence). V was clipped by 5 bases and J by 7 bases, with 15 bases between them. For the CDR3, the DNA is TGTGCCAGCAGCCACAGCAGGGTAGGAAATGAGCAGTTCTTC. Its translation is CASSHSRVGNEQFF.

The table lists this clone with a few counts. V usage is TRBV4-3 and J usage is TRBJ1-4; D not certain. CDR3 length equals 13 residues. Per the germline V gene, CDR1 is LGHNA and CDR2 is YSLEER. V was pared by 2 bases and J by 12 bases, with 13 bases between. The CDR3 spells CASSQILWGELFF. DNA for the CDR3: TGCGCCAGCAGCCAAATATTGTGGGGAGAACTGTTTTTT.

CDR3: CASSLASGLAPQHF. CDR3 DNA: TGTGCCAGCAGCTTAGCGTCGGGATTGGCGCCCCAGCATTTT. The V gene is TRBV7-8, the J gene TRBJ1-5; D not resolved. The CDR3 consists of 14 residues. CDR1 is SGHVS, CDR2 FQNEAQ, per germline. V was clipped by 0 bases and J by 9 bases, with 12 bases between them.

This rearrangement joins TRBV27 to TRBJ1-1; D not certain. The V gene lost 2 bases and the J gene lost 1 base, with 8 bases spanning the gap. The germline V gene has CDR1 MNHEY and CDR2 SMNVEV (reference sequence). The CDR3 is 14 residues long. CDR3 bases: TGTGCCAGCAGTTTAAGGGCGGGGAACACTGAAGCTTTCTTT. Protein sequence: CASSLRAGNTEAFF.

This clone was found a few times. This sequence joins TRBV28 and TRBJ1-1, with 7 bases aligning to TRBD1. The CDR3 spans 15 residues. Germline V CDR1 and CDR2: MDHEN, SYDVKM. Unmatched junction bases numbered 6, after V lost 4 bases and J lost 1 base. The CDR3 DNA sequence: TGTGCCAGCAGTTCCGAGGGACAGCAGAACACTGAAGCTTTCTTT. Residues: CASSSEGQQNTEAFF.

In its sample, this clone was seen a few times. The gene calls are TRBV6-5 and TRBJ2-7; D gene unclear. Trimming stripped 4 bases from V and 3 bases from J, with 4 bases between. Per the germline V gene, CDR1 is MNHEY and CDR2 is SVGAGI. The CDR3 runs to 11 residues. DNA of the CDR3: TGTGCCAGCAGTTCGTTCTACGAGCAGTACTTC. Its protein product is CASSSFYEQYF.

The chain recombines TRBV4-1 with TRBJ1-5; no definite D call. CDR3 size: 16 residues. In germline, CDR1 is MGHRA, CDR2 YSYEKL. V lost 0 bases and J 6 bases, leaving 15 bases between the germline ends. CDR3 region: CASSQDRREVSQPQHF. The CDR3 nucleotides are TGCGCCAGCAGCCAAGATCGTAGGGAGGTGAGTCAGCCCCAGCATTTT.

The chain joins TRBV23-1 to TRBJ2-7, with TRBD1 matching over 9 bases. TRBV23-1 falls under the ORF class, with uncertain function. Losses at the gene ends were 6 bases for V and 4 bases for J; bases not matched to a gene: 10. There are 15 residues in the CDR3. CDR3 loop: CASSPGTGRGYEQYF. CDR3 bases: TGCGCCAGCAGCCCTGGGACAGGGCGGGGGTACGAGCAGTACTTC.

The chain couples TRBV18 to TRBJ1-1; the D gene is possibly TRBD1 (5 bases). The germline V gene has CDR1 KGHSH and CDR2 LQKENI. The germline V and J ends were trimmed by 4 bases and 3 bases, with 9 bases remaining between them. This CDR3 comprises 13 residues. The CDR3 coding sequence is TGTGCCAGCTCACAGGGGCTCGACACTGAAGCTTTCTTT. It encodes CASSQGLDTEAFF.

A few counts support this clone. The V gene is TRBV5-1, the J gene TRBJ1-1, with D perhaps TRBD1 (5 bases). CDR1 is SGHRS and CDR2 is YFSETQ in the germline V gene. This CDR3 has 14 residues. Trimming stripped 5 bases from V and 4 bases from J, with 15 bases between. This chain's CDR3 is CASRLVVQGTEAFF. The CDR3 nucleotides read TGCGCCAGCAGACTCGTCGTCCAGGGCACTGAAGCTTTCTTT.